Sequencing of this T cell receptor (beta chain) was carried out in a study of siplizumab effects on memory and regulatory T cells. Findings and limits, study-wide: The suppressive capacity of proliferating Tregs from siplizumab cultures remained unconfirmed. Controls had more than 25% Treg-derived mappable alloreactive CD4+ clones on average, versus around 71% with siplizumab.

Here immunoSEQ multiplex PCR was the method, and the copy in TCRdb shows in-frame clones only, minus some. Found here are tens of thousands of clones, roughly 83% of them singletons; the top ten hold 3.8%. The V gene's germline CDR1 is SGHAT and CDR2 FQNNGV. The CDR3 contains 14 residues. V lost 4 bases and J 6 bases, leaving 14 bases between the germline ends. A note on this clone: What it binds is unknown.

Sequencing used memory CD4+ T cells sorted from blood. V is TRBV11-2 and J is TRBJ2-3; a possible D gene is TRBD1 (6 bases). The source is a human donor in good health. CDR3 in DNA: TGTGCCAGCAGCTACCCGGACAGAGCGGATACGCAGTATTTT. Protein: CASSYPDRADTQYF.